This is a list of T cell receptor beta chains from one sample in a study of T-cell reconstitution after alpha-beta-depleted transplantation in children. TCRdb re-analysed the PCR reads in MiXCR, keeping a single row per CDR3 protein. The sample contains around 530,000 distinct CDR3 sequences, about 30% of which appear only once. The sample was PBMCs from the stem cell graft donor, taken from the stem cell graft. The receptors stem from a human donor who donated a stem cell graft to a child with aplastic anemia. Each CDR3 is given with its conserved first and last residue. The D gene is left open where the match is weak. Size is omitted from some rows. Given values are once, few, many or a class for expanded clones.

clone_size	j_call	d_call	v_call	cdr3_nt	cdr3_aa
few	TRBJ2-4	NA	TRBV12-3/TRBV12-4	TGTGCCAGCACCGAGCTAGGAGCCAAAAACATTCAGTACTTC	CASTELGAKNIQYF
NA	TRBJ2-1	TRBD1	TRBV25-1	TGTGCCAGCAGTCCGACCGGACAGGGTCTCCGCTATGAGCAGTTCTTC	CASSPTGQGLRYEQFF
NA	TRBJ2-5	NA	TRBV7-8	TGTGCCAGCACCCTAGGGGAGACCCAGTACTTC	CASTLGETQYF
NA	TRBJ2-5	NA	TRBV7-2	TGTGCCAGCAGCTTAGACCGACTAGGAGAGACCCAGTACTTC	CASSLDRLGETQYF
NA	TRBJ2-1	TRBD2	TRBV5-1	TGCGCCAGCAGCTTACCCATAGCGGGAGGTTTGTACAATGAGCAGTTCTTC	CASSLPIAGGLYNEQFF
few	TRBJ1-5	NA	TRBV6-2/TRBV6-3	TGTGCCAGCAGTTACGGACAGCTCTATAGCAATCAGCCCCAGCATTTT	CASSYGQLYSNQPQHF
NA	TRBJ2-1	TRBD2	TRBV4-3	TGCGCCAGCAGCCAAATGTCTAGCGGGAGGGGTGAGCAGTTCTTC	CASSQMSSGRGEQFF
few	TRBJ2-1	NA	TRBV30	TGTGCCTGGATCGGGCGGGACAATGAGCAGTTCTTC	CAWIGRDNEQFF
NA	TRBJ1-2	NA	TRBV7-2	TGTGCCAGCAGCTTCAAAATTAACTATGGCTACACCTTC	CASSFKINYGYTF
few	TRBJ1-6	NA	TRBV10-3	TGTGCCATCAGCCTGACAGGTCCCCACCGAGATAATTCACCCCTCCACTTT	CAISLTGPHRDNSPLHF
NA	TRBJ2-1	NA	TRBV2	TGTGCCAGCAGTGTGAGTCGGGGACGCTACAATGAGCAGTTCTTC	CASSVSRGRYNEQFF
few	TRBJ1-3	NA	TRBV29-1	TGCAGCGTCTCCCCCCTCAGGGAGTCCGGAAACACCATATATTTT	CSVSPLRESGNTIYF
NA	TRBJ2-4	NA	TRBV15	TGTGCCACCAGCAGAGGTTACGGGCAACAGAACATTCAGTACTTC	CATSRGYGQQNIQYF
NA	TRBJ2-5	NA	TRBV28	TGTGCCAGCAGTCCCCCTTGGGCAGTGGAGGGTCGAGAGACCCAGTACTTC	CASSPPWAVEGRETQYF
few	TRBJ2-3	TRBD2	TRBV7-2	TGTGCCAGCAGCAGGGGACTAGAGGTGGATACGCAGTATTTT	CASSRGLEVDTQYF
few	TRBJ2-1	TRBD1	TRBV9	TGTGCCAGCAGCACGACAGGGGGCGTAAGGGCACACGATGAGCAGTTCTTC	CASSTTGGVRAHDEQFF
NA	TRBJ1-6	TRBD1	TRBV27	TGTGCCAGCAGTCCGCAGACAGGGATCGGTTCACCCCTCCACTTT	CASSPQTGIGSPLHF
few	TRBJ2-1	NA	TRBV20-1	TGCAGTGCTAGTGACCACCGCCGAAGCGATGAGCAGTTCTTC	CSASDHRRSDEQFF
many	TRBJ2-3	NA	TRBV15	TGTGCCACCAGCAGAGATAGGGGACGCAATCTGGGGTCAGATACGCAGTATTTT	CATSRDRGRNLGSDTQYF
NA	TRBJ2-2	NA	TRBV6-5	TGTGCCAGCAGTTCCGGAAGGAGGAACACCGGGGAGCTGTTTTTT	CASSSGRRNTGELFF
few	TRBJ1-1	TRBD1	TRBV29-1	TGCAGCGTTGTTCGGGGACAGAAAGAAGCTTTCTTT	CSVVRGQKEAFF
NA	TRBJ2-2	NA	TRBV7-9	TGTGCCAGCAGCTTGGGCGGGCGGAACACCGGGGAGCTGTTTTTT	CASSLGGRNTGELFF
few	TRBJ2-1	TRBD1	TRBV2	TGTGCCAGCAGTAGACAGGGACGGGGTAATGAGCAGTTCTTC	CASSRQGRGNEQFF
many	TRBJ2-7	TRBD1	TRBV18	TGTGCCAGCGGGGACAGGGCCAGTGACGAGCAGTACTTC	CASGDRASDEQYF
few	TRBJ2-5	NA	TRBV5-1	TGCGCCAGCAGCCCCTACGAAGGGCGGCAGACCCAGTACTTC	CASSPYEGRQTQYF
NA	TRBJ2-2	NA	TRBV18	TGTGCCAGCTCACCACGGGACCGTGCAGGCGAGCTGTTTTTT	CASSPRDRAGELFF
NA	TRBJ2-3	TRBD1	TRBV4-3	TGCGCCAGCAGCCAAGGACAGGGTCCAGATACGCAGTATTTT	CASSQGQGPDTQYF
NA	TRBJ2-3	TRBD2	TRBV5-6	TGTGCCAGCAGCTTGAGGACTAGCGGGAGAGATACGCAGTATTTT	CASSLRTSGRDTQYF
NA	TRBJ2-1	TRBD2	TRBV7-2	TGTGCCAGCAGCTTAGGACTAGCGGGCTATGAGCAGTTCTTC	CASSLGLAGYEQFF
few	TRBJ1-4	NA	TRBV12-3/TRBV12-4	TGTGCCAGCAGTTTAACACGGGGAAATGAAAAACTGTTTTTT	CASSLTRGNEKLFF
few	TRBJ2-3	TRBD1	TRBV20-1	TGCAGTGCCAACAGGGGGGTGAGCACAGATACGCAGTATTTT	CSANRGVSTDTQYF
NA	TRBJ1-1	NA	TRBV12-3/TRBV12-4	TGTGCCAGCAGTTGGGACGCTGAAGCTTTCTTT	CASSWDAEAFF
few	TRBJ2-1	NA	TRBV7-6	TGTGCCAGCAGCTTAGCGGCAGGGTACGGATTAAACGCCTACAATGAGCAGTTCTTC	CASSLAAGYGLNAYNEQFF
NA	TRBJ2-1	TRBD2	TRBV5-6	TGTGCCAGCAGCTTGGGACTAGCGGGCTTCGACTACAATGAGCAGTTCTTC	CASSLGLAGFDYNEQFF
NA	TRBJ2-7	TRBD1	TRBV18	TGTGCCAGCTCACCAAGGACAGGGGGTGCCTCTACGGGGGAGCAGTACTTC	CASSPRTGGASTGEQYF
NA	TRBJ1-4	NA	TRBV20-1	TGCAGTGCTCAGCCGTGGCCCTCGTTTTTT	CSAQPWPSFF
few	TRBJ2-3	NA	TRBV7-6	TGTGCCAGCAGCTTAGGACGGCGGGATACAGATACGCAGTATTTT	CASSLGRRDTDTQYF
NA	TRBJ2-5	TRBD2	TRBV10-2	TGCGCCAGCAGTTTTGGCGGGAGGGTCAAAGAGACCCAGTACTTC	CASSFGGRVKETQYF
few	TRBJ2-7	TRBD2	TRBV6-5	TGTGCCAGCAGTTACTCCGCTAGCGGGATGTCCTCCTACGAGCAGTACTTC	CASSYSASGMSSYEQYF
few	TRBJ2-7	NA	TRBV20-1	TGCAGTGCTCGCCCTGGACAGTTATCCGAGCAGTACTTC	CSARPGQLSEQYF
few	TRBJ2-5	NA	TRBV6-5	TGTGCCAGCAGTTACGAGTACCAAGAGACCCAGTACTTC	CASSYEYQETQYF
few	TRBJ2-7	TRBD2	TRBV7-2	TGTGCCAGCAGCTTTTACCGAGGGGAGGGCGACGAGCAGTACTTC	CASSFYRGEGDEQYF
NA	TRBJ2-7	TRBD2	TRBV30	TGTGCCTGGAGTGGCGTGGGGGGGGACGTGGACGAGCAGTACTTC	CAWSGVGGDVDEQYF
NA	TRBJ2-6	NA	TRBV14	TGTGCCAGCAGCTCCCCCTCCGGGACGGTACTCTCTGGGGCCAACGTCCTGACTTTC	CASSSPSGTVLSGANVLTF
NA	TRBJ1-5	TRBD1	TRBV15	TGTGCCACCAGCAGTGACAGGGGGGAGCATCAGCCCCAGCATTTT	CATSSDRGEHQPQHF